These 18 T cell receptor beta chains were all obtained from the same sample, sequenced in a study of cytomegalovirus exposure and HLA in healthy donors. The primer mix had 60 Vbeta and 13 Jbeta primers. TCRdb's table, derived via immunoSEQ multiplex PCR, lists solely in-frame clones and lacks some. The sample gives more than 110,000 clones, 70% to 75% of which show up once; 1% to 1.5% is in the top ten. Sequencing was done on a sample of PBMCs. All receptors derive from a woman in her thirties or forties in good health and CMV-seronegative.

This chain connects TRBV28 to TRBJ2-7; tentative D call: TRBD1 (5 bases). The CDR3 loop spans 15 amino acids. The V end was cut by 1 base, the J end by 6 bases, with 16 bases between. Germline V gene sequence: CDR1 MDHEN, CDR2 SYDVKM. CDR3 DNA: TGTGCCAGCAGTTTATATTTAACGGCAGGGATCGAGCAGTACGTC. Translated, it gives CASSLYLTAGIEQYV.

V usage is TRBV29-1 and J usage is TRBJ1-2; D is perhaps TRBD1 (6 bases). CDR1 SQVTM and CDR2 ANQGSEA come from the germline V gene. Deletions cut 5 bases from V and 8 bases from J, with 15 bases between. The CDR3 covers 12 residues. The CDR3 sequence: CSVRVGARGYTF. The CDR3 DNA sequence: TGCAGCGTTAGAGTGGGGGCGCGCGGCTACACCTTC.

This chain joins TRBV2 and TRBJ1-2, with 7 bases lining up with TRBD1. This CDR3 region has 12 residues. J gave up 8 bases and V 10 bases, and 10 bases lay outside the gene matches. CDR1 SNHLY and CDR2 FYNNEI come from the germline V gene. CDR3 protein: CANYDRVDGYTF. Here the CDR3 DNA reads TGTGCCAACTACGACAGGGTAGACGGCTACACCTTC.

This rearrangement joins TRBV7-9 to TRBJ1-4; perhaps TRBD1 as D (6 bases). CDR3 length equals 15 residues. Per germline, CDR1 SEHNR and CDR2 FQNEAQ (reference sequence). Trimming removed 1 base at V and 3 bases at J, with 9 bases between. The CDR3 DNA reads as TGTGCCAGCAGCTTAGTGGGGGCGGCTAATGAAAAACTGTTTTTT. As protein: CASSLVGAANEKLFF.

The chain uses TRBV10-3 and TRBJ2-2; D not resolved. The CDR3 has 14 amino acids. V was clipped by 5 bases and J by 6 bases, with 13 bases between them. CDR1 is ENHRY and CDR2 is SYGVKD in the germline V gene. CDR3 loop: CAISRADTAGELFF. The CDR3 region has the DNA TGTGCCATCAGTCGAGCTGACACCGCCGGGGAGCTGTTTTTT.

The chain uses TRBV13 and TRBJ2-3; D possibly corresponds to TRBD2 (5 bases). The germline gives CDR1 PRHDT, CDR2 FYEKMQ (reference sequence). V was shortened by 5 bases and J by 0 bases, with 15 bases between the two germline ends. This CDR3 is 16 amino acids long. Here the CDR3 DNA reads TGTGCCAGCAGCCCCTTTGGCGGGCCTAGCACAGATACGCAGTATTTT. Its protein product is CASSPFGGPSTDTQYF. Combining the CDR3 with reference TRBV13 and TRBJ2-3 gives the whole variable domain AAGVIQSPRHLIKEKRETATLKCYPIPRHDTVYWYQQGPGQDPQFLISFYEKMQSDKGSIPDRFSAQQFSDYHSELNMSSLELGDSALYFCASSPFGGPSTDTQYFGPGTRLTVL.

This clone was observed a single time. The chain employs TRBV19 and TRBJ1-6; D gene ambiguous. Trimming removed 5 bases from V and 11 bases from J, with 16 bases in between. Germline lookup yields CDR1 LNHDA and CDR2 SQIVND (reference sequence). The CDR3 contains 14 residues. The CDR3 nucleotides read TGTGCCAGTAGTGATACGGGTTACGATACACCCCTCCACTTT. It translates to CASSDTGYDTPLHF.

This clone was seen only a few times. The chain recombines TRBV5-1 with TRBJ2-2; D is perhaps TRBD2 (6 bases). Germline CDR1 is SGHRS and CDR2 is YFSETQ. The length of the CDR3 is 12 residues. Trimming pared 6 bases from V and 4 bases from J, leaving 7 bases between. The CDR3 is CASMGGTGELFF. CDR3 sequence (DNA): TGCGCCAGCATGGGGGGCACCGGGGAGCTGTTTTTT.

This chain connects TRBV14 to TRBJ2-7, with TRBD2 matching over 9 bases. In germline, CDR1 is SGHDN, CDR2 FVKESK. With V trimmed by 4 bases and J by 6 bases, 4 bases remained unmatched. This CDR3 comprises 13 residues. The CDR3 coding sequence is TGTGCCAGCAGCCTAGCGGGGGCCCTCGAGCAGTACTTC. Amino acids: CASSLAGALEQYF.

The J gene is TRBJ2-2, the V gene TRBV6-6; no firm D call. CDR3 length: 14 residues. Germline lookup yields CDR1 MNHNY and CDR2 SVGAGI (reference sequence). Trimming cost V 6 bases and J 0 bases, with 8 bases left between them. The CDR3 sequence is CASSGSPNTGELFF. The DNA for the CDR3 is TGTGCCAGCAGCGGGTCACCGAACACCGGGGAGCTGTTTTTT.

This chain joins TRBV10-3 and TRBJ1-2; D uncertain. Trimming left V 1 base short and J 2 bases short, with 8 bases between. The CDR3 is made up of 14 amino acids. The germline V gene encodes CDR1 ENHRY and CDR2 SYGVKD. CDR3 in amino acids: CAISEWEGNYGYTF. CDR3 in DNA: TGTGCCATCAGTGAGTGGGAGGGAAACTATGGCTACACCTTC.

The gene calls are TRBV27 and TRBJ2-7; 10 bases are shared with TRBD1. CDR1 is MNHEY and CDR2 is SMNVEV in the germline V gene (reference sequence). The CDR3 totals 14 residues. Unmatched junction bases numbered 1, after V lost 5 bases and J lost 0 bases. CDR3 sequence reads: CASSDRGPSYEQYF. CDR3 sequence (DNA): TGTGCCAGCAGTGACAGGGGGCCCTCCTACGAGCAGTACTTC.

This clone turned up a few times. The rearrangement joins TRBV1 to TRBJ2-5; the table assigns TRBD2, which was not confirmed against the DNA. TRBV1 represents a pseudogene. This CDR3 spans 22 amino acids. The CDR3 region is CTSSQFFLNVPGLAGGQETQYF. The CDR3 bases are TGCACCAGCAGCCAATTCTTTTTGAATGTCCCTGGACTAGCGGGGGGCCAAGAGACCCAGTACTTC.

V is TRBV11-1 and J is TRBJ1-1; 7 nucleotides agree with TRBD1. After removal of 0 bases from V and 0 bases from J, the junction contained 7 bases not matched to a gene. CDR1 and CDR2 (germline): SGHAT, FQDESV (reference sequence). CDR3 length equals 17 residues. The CDR3 loop is CASSLASTGALNTEAFF. Written as DNA, the CDR3 is TGTGCCAGCAGCTTAGCGAGTACAGGGGCTCTGAACACTGAAGCTTTCTTT.

This chain links TRBV28 with TRBJ1-5; the D gene is possibly TRBD1 (5 bases). The V gene's germline CDR1 is MDHEN and CDR2 SYDVKM. The CDR3 runs 17 residues. Trimming stripped 8 bases from V and 2 bases from J, with 22 bases between. The CDR3 DNA is TGTGCCAGCGGGGCCGCGGACCTTCGGAGGGGCAATCAGCCCCAGCATTTT. Translation: CASGAADLRRGNQPQHF.

The table lists this clone with a few counts. The chain's CDR3 is CASSQDKRFNEKLFF. The CDR3 DNA reads as TGTGCCAGCAGCCAAGATAAACGGTTTAATGAAAAACTGTTTTTT. The rearrangement joins TRBV4-2 to TRBJ1-4; D ambiguous. Germline V lookup: CDR1 LGHNA, CDR2 YNFKEQ. This CDR3 has 15 amino acids. The V and J ends lost 0 bases and 4 bases respectively, with 9 bases between them.

The rearrangement joins TRBV2 to TRBJ1-4; the D gene is possibly TRBD1 (5 bases). Between the trimmed V and J ends, which lost 4 bases and 6 bases, there was a span of 15 bases. Germline assignment: CDR1 SNHLY and CDR2 FYNNEI. The CDR3 is made up of 15 amino acids. The CDR3 DNA sequence: TGTGCCAGCAGTGGCCAACGGGGGGGAGATGAAAAACTGTTTTTT. Protein: CASSGQRGGDEKLFF.

This rearrangement joins TRBV6-4 to TRBJ1-5; perhaps TRBD1 as D (6 bases). Trimming pared 6 bases from V and 4 bases from J, leaving 10 bases between. The V gene's germline CDR1 is MRHNA and CDR2 SNTAGT. The CDR3 covers 13 residues. This CDR3 is CASSPGANQPQHF. The CDR3 bases are TGTGCCAGCAGCCCAGGGGCTAATCAGCCCCAGCATTTT.